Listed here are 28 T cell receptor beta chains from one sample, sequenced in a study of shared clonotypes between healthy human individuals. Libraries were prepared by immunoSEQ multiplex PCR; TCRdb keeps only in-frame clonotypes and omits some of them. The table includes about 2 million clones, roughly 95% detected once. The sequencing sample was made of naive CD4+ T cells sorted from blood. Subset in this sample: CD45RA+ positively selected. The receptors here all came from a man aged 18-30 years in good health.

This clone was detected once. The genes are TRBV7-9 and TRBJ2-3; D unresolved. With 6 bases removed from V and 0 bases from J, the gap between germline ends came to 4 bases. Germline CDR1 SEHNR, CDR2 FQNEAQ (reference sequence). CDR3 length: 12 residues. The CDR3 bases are TGTGCCAGCAGAATGAGCACAGATACGCAGTATTTT. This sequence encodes CASRMSTDTQYF. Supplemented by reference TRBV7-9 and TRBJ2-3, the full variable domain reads DTGVSQNPRHKITKRGQNVTFRCDPISEHNRLYWYRQTLGQGPEFLTYFQNEAQLEKSRLLSDRFSAERPKGSFSTLEIQRTEQGDSAMYLCASRMSTDTQYFGPGTRLTVL.

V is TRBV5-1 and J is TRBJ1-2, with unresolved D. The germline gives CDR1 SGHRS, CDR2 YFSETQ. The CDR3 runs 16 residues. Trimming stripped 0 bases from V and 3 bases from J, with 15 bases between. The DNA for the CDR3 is TGCGCCAGCAGCTTGGATGCGGGTGGGGATGACTATGGCTACACCTTC. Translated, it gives CASSLDAGGDDYGYTF.

The CDR3 spells CASSFLRGTYEQYF. DNA of the CDR3: TGTGCCAGCAGCTTCTTGCGGGGAACCTACGAGCAGTACTTC. The chain employs TRBV7-8 and TRBJ2-7; possible D gene TRBD2, 6 bases. This CDR3 contains 14 residues. Germline V gives CDR1 SGHVS, CDR2 FQNEAQ. V was trimmed by 3 bases and J by 2 bases, leaving 11 bases between them.

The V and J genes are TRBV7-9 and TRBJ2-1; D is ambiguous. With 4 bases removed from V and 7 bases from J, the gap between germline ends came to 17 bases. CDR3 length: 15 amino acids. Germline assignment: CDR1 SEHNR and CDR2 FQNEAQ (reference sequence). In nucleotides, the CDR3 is TGTGCCAGCAGCTCAAACGAGGCTCAGCCGAATGAGCAGTTCTTC. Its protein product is CASSSNEAQPNEQFF.

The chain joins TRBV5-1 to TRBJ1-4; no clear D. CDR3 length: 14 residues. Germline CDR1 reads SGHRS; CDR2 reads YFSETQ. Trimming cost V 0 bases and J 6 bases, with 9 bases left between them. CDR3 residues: CASSLGGPDEKLFF. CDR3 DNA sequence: TGCGCCAGCAGCTTGGGCGGGCCTGATGAAAAACTGTTTTTT.

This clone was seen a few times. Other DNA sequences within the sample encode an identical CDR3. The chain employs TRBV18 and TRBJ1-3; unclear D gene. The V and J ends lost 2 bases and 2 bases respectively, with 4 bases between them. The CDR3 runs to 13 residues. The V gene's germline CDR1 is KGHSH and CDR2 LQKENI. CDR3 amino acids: CASSPGPGNTIYF. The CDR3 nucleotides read TGTGCCAGCTCACCAGGGCCTGGAAACACCATATATTTT.

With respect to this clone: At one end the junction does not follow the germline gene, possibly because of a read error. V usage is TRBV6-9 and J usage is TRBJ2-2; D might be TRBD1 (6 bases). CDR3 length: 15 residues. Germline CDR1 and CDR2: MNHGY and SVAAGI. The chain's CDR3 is CASSYDRLDTGELFF. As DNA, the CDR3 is TGCGCCAGCAGTTACGACAGGCTCGACACCGGGGAGCTGTTTTTT.

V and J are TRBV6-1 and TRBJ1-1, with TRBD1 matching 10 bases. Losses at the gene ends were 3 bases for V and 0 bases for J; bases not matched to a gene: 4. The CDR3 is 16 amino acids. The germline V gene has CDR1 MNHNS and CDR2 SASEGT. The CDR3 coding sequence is TGTGCCAGCAGTGAGTTGGGACAGGGGATGAACACTGAAGCTTTCTTT. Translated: CASSELGQGMNTEAFF.

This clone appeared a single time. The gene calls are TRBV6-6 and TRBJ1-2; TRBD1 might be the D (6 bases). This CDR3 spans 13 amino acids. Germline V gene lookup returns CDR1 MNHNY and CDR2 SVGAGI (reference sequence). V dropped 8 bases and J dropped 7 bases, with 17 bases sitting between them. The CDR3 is CASLGGQSLGYTF. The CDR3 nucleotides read TGTGCCAGCCTTGGGGGCCAGAGTCTTGGCTACACCTTC.

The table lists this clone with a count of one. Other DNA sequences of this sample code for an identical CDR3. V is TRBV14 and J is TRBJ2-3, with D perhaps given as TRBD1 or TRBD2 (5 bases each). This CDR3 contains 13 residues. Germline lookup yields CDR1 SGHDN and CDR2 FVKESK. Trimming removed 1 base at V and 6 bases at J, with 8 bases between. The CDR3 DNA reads TGTGCCAGCAGCCAAGCTGGGACGGATACGCAGTATTTT. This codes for CASSQAGTDTQYF.

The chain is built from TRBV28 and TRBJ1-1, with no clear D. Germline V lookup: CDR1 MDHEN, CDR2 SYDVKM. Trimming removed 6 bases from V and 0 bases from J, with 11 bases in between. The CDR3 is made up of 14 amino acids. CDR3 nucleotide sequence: TGTGCCAGCAGGATCAGGAGCCTGAACACTGAAGCTTTCTTT. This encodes CASRIRSLNTEAFF.

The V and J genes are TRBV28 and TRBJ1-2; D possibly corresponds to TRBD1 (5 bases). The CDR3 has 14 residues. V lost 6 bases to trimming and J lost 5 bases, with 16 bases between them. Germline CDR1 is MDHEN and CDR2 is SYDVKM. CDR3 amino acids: CASRAPDSYYGYTF. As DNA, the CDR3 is TGTGCCAGCAGAGCGCCAGACAGCTATTATGGCTACACCTTC.

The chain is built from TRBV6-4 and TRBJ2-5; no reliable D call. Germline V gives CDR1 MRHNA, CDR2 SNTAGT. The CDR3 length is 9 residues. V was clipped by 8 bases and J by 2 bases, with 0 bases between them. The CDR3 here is CASQETQYF. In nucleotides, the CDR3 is TGTGCCAGCCAAGAGACCCAGTACTTC.

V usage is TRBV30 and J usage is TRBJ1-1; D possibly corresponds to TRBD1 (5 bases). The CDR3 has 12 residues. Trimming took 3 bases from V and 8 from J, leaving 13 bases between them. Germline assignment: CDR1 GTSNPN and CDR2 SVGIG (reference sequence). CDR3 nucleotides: TGTGCCTGGAGCCCTGGGACCGGGGAAGCTTTCTTT. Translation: CAWSPGTGEAFF. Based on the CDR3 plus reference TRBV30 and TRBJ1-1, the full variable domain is SQTIHQWPATLVQPVGSPLSLECTVEGTSNPNLYWYRQAAGRGLQLLFYSVGIGQISSEVPQNLSASRPQDRQFILSSKKLLLSDSGFYLCAWSPGTGEAFFGQGTRLTVV.

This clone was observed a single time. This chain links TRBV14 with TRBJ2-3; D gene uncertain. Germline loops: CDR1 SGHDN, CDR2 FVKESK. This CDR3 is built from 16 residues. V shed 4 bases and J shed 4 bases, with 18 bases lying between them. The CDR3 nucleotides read TGTGCCAGCAGCCCTCGAGACCCTAACCGTCCAGATACGCAGTATTTT. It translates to CASSPRDPNRPDTQYF.

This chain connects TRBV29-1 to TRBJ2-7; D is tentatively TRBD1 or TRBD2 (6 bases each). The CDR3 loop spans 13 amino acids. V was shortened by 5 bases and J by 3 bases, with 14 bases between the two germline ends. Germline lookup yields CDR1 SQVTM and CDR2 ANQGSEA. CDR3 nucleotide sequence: TGCAGCGTTTGGGGAGGAGGGGGCTACGAGCAGTACTTC. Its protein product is CSVWGGGGYEQYF.

In nucleotides, the CDR3 is TGTGCCAGCAGCTCCGGGGCAAGCCAAGAGACCCAGTACTTC. Translating gives CASSSGASQETQYF. The gene calls are TRBV5-4 and TRBJ2-5; either TRBD1 or TRBD2 may fit D (5 bases each). Trimming removed 3 bases from V and 1 base from J, with 10 bases in between. This CDR3 has 14 residues. Per the germline V gene, CDR1 is SGHNT and CDR2 is YYREEE (reference sequence).

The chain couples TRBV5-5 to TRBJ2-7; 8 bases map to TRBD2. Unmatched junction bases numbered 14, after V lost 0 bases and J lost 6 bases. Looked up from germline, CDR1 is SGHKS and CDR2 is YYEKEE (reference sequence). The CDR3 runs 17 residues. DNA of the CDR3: TGTGCCAGCAGCTTGGGACGGACCGGGAGGGCCCATCCCGAGCAGTACTTC. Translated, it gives CASSLGRTGRAHPEQYF.

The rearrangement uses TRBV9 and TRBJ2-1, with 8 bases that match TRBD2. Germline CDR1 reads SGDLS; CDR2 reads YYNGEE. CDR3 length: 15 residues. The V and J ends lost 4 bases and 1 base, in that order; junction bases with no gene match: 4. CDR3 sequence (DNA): TGTGCCAGCAGCAATAGCGGGAATTCCTACAATGAGCAGTTCTTC. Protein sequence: CASSNSGNSYNEQFF.

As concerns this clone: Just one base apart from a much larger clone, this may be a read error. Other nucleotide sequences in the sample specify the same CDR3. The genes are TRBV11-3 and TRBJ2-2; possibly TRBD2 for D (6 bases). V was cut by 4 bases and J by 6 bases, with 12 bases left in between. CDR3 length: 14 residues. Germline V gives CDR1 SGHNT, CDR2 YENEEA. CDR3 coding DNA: TGTGCCAGCAGCTCCGGGCTAGCGCCCGGGGAGCTGTTTTTT. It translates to CASSSGLAPGELFF.

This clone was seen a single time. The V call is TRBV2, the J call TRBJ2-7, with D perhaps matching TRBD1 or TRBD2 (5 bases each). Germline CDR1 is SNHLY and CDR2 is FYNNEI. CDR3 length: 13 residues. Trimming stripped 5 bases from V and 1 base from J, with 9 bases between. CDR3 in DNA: TGTGCCAGCAGTTGGGGACGGTCCTACGAGCAGTACTTC. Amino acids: CASSWGRSYEQYF.

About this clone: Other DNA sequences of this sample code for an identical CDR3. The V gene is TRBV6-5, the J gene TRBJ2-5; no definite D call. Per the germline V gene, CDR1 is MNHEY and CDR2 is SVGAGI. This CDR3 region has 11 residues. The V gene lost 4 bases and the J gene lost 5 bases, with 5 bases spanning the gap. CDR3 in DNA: TGTGCCAGCAGTTCAGTGGAGACCCAGTACTTC. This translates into CASSSVETQYF.

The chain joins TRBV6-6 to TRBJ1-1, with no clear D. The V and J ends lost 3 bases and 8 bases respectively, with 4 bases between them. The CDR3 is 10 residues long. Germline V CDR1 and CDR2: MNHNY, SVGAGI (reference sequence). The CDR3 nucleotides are TGTGCCAGCAGTTATGAGGAAGCTTTCTTT. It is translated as CASSYEEAFF.

The CDR3: CASSESRSIRNEQFF. The CDR3 bases are TGCGCCAGCAGTGAGTCGCGGTCGATAAGGAATGAGCAGTTCTTC. The genes are TRBV10-1 and TRBJ2-1; D ambiguous. This CDR3 contains 15 residues. V shed 0 bases and J shed 7 bases, with 13 bases lying between them. Germline lookup yields CDR1 WNHNN and CDR2 SYGVQD (reference sequence).

CDR3 DNA: TGTGCCAGCAGCTCCCGGGACAGCAACTATGGCTACACCTTC. Its protein product is CASSSRDSNYGYTF. This chain uses TRBV7-2 with TRBJ1-2; 7 bases are a match to TRBD1. Germline V CDR1 and CDR2: SGHTA, FQGNSA. This CDR3 is 14 amino acids long. Unmatched junction bases numbered 4, after V lost 4 bases and J lost 2 bases.

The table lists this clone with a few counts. The CDR3 coding sequence is TGTGCCACCAGCAAGATGTATCGGTCCCTGGCGGAGAACACTGAAGCTTTCTTT. Amino acids: CATSKMYRSLAENTEAFF. The gene calls are TRBV15 and TRBJ1-1; D is uncertain. This CDR3 has 18 amino acids. The V gene lost 4 bases and the J gene lost 1 base, with 22 bases spanning the gap. Germline CDR1 is LNHNV and CDR2 is YYDKDF (reference sequence).

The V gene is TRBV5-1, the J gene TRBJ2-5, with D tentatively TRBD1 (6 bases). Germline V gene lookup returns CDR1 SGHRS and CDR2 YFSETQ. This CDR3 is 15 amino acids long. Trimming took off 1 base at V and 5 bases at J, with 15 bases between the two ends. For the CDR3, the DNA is TGCGCCAGCAGCTTGAGGGGGTCCCTCGGGGAGACCCAGTACTTC. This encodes CASSLRGSLGETQYF.

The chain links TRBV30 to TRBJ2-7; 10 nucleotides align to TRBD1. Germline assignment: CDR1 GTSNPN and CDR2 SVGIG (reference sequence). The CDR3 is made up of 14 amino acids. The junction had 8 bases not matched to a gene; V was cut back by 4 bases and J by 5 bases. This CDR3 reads CAWTYGDRGHEQYF. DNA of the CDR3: TGTGCCTGGACCTATGGGGACAGGGGCCACGAGCAGTACTTC.